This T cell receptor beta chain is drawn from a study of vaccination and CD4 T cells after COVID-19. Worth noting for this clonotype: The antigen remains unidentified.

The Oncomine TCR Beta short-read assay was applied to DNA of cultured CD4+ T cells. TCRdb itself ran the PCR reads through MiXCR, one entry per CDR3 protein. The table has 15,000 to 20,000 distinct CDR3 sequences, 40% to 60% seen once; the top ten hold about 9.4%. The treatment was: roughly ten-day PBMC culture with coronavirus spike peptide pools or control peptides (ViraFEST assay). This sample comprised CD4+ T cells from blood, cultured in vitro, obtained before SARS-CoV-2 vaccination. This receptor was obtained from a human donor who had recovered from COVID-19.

In nucleotides, the CDR3 is TGTGCCAGCCAAGACCAGGAGATGCAAGAGACCCAGTACTTC. This codes for CASQDQEMQETQYF. The gene calls are TRBV2 and TRBJ2-5; D remains unclear. V was pared by 8 bases and J by 2 bases, with 15 bases between. The CDR3 totals 14 residues. Germline loops: CDR1 SNHLY, CDR2 FYNNEI. Combining the CDR3 with reference TRBV2 and TRBJ2-5 gives the whole variable domain EPEVTQTPSHQVTQMGQEVILRCVPISNHLYFYWYRQILGQKVEFLVSFYNNEISEKSEIFDDQFSVERPDGSNFTLKIRSTKLEDSAMYFCASQDQEMQETQYFGPGTRLLVL.